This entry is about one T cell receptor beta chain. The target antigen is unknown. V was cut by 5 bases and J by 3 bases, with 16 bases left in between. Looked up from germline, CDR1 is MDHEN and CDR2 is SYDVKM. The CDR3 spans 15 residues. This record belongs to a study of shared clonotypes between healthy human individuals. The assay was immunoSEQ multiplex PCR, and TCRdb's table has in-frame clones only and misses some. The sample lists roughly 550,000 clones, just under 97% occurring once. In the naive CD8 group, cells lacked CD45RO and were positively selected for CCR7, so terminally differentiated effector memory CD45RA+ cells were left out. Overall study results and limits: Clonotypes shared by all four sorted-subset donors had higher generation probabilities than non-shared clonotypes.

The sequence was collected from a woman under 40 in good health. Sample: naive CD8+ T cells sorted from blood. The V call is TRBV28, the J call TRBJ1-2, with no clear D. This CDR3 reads CASSETGDIYYGYTF. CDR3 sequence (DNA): TGTGCCAGCAGTGAGACGGGTGACATATACTATGGCTACACCTTC.